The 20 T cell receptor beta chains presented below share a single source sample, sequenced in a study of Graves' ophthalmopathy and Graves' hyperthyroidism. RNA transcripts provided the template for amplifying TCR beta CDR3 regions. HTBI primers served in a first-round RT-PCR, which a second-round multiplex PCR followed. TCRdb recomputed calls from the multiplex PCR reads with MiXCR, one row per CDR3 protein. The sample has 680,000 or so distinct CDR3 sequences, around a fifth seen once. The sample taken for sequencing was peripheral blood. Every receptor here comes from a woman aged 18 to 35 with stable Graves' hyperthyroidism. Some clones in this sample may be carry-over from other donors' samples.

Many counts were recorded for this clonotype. The CDR3 protein is CASSETGQTSYGYTF. The CDR3 DNA sequence: TGTGCCAGCAGTGAGACGGGACAGACTTCCTATGGCTACACCTTC. The chain links TRBV25-1 to TRBJ1-2; 7 nucleotides line up with TRBD1. The CDR3 runs to 15 residues. Germline trimming cut 3 bases from V and 4 bases from J; bases unmatched to any gene: 8. Per the germline V gene, CDR1 is MGHDK and CDR2 is SYGVNS.

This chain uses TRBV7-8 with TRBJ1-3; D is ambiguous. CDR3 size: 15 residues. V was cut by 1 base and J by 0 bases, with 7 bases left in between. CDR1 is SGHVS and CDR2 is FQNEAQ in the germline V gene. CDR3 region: CASSLESYSGNTIYF. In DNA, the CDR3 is TGTGCCAGCAGCTTAGAAAGCTACTCTGGAAACACCATATATTTT.

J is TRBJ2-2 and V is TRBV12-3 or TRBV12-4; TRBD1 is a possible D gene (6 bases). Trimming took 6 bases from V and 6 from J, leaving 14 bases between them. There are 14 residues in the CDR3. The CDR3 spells CASSPGHSAGELFF. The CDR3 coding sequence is TGTGCCAGCAGCCCGGGACACTCCGCCGGGGAGCTGTTTTTT.

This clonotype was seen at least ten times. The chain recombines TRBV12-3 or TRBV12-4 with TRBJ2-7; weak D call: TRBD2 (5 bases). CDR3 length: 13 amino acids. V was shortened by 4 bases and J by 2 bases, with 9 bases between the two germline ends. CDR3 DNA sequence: TGTGCCAGCAGTTCCGGGATCCCCTACGAGCAGTACTTC. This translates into CASSSGIPYEQYF.

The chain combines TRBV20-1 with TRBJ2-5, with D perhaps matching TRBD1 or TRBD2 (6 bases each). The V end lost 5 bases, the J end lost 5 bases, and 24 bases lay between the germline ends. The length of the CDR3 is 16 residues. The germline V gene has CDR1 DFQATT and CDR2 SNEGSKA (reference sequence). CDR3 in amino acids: CSAPFRPGGPQETQYF. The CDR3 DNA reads TGCAGTGCTCCCTTCAGGCCCGGGGGCCCCCAGGAGACCCAGTACTTC.

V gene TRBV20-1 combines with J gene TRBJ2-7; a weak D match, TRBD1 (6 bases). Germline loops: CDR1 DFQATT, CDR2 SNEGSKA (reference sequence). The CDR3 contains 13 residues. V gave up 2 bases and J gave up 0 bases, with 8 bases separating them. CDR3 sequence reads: CSARRQDSYEQYF. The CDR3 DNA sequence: TGCAGTGCTAGACGACAGGACTCCTACGAGCAGTACTTC.

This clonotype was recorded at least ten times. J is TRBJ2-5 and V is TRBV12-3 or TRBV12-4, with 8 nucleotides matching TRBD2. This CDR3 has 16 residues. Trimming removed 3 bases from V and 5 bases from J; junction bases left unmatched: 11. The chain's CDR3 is CASSFRAGATRETQYF. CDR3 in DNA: TGTGCCAGCAGTTTTCGAGCGGGGGCCACCCGGGAGACCCAGTACTTC.

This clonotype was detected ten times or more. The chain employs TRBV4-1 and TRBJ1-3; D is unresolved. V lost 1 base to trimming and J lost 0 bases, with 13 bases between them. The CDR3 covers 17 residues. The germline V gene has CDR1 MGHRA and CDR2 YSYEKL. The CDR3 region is CASSQVGRQSSGNTIYF. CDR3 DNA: TGCGCCAGCAGCCAAGTAGGTCGGCAGAGCTCTGGAAACACCATATATTTT.

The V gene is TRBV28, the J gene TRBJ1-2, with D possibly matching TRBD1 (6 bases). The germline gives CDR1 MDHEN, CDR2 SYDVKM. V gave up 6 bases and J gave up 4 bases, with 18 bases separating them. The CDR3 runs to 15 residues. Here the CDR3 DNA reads TGTGCCAGCAGCCGTGGGGGGGGCGGCATCTATGGCTACACCTTC. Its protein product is CASSRGGGGIYGYTF.

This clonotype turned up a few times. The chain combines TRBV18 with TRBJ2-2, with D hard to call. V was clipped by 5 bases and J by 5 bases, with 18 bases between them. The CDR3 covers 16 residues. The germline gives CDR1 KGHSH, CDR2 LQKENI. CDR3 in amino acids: CASSAMRGVGTGELFF. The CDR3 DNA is TGTGCCAGCTCAGCAATGCGCGGAGTGGGAACCGGGGAGCTGTTTTTT.

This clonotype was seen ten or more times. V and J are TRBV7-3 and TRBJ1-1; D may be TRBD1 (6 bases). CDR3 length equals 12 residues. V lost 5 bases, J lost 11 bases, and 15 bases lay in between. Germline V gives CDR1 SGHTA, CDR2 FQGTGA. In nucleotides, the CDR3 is TGTGCCAGCAGCCTGGGAACAGGGTTGGCTTTCTTT. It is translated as CASSLGTGLAFF.

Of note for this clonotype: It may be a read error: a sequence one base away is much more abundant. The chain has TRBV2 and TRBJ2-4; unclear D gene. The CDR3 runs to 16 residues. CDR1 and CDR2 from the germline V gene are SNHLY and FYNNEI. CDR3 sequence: CASSDGTPLAKNIKYF. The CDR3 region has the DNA TGTGCCAGCAGTGATGGAACCCCTTTAGCCAAAAACATTAAGTACTTC.

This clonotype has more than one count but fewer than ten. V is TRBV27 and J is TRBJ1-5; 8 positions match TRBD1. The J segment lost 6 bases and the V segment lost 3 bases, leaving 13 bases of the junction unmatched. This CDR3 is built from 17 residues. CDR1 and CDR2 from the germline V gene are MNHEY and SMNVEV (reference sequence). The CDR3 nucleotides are TGTGCCAGCAGTTTGACGGACAGGGTTTCCGCCCGTCAGCCCCAGCATTTT. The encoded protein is CASSLTDRVSARQPQHF.

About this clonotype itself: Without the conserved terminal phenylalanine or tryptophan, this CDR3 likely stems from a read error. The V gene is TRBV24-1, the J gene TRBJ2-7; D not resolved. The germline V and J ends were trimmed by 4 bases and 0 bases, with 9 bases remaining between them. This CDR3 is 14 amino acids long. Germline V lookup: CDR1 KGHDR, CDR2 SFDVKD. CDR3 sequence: CATSDPAASYEQYY. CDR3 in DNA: TGTGCCACCAGTGACCCTGCGGCCTCCTACGAGCAGTACTAC.

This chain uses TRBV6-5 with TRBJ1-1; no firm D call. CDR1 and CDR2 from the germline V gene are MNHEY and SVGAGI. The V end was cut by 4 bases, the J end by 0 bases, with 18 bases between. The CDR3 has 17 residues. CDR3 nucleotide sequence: TGTGCCAGCAGTTGCTCGTATCGGAAAGTCTTGAACACTGAAGCTTTCTTT. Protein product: CASSCSYRKVLNTEAFF.

The CDR3 DNA follows: TGTGCCAGCAGTCCGGGACATCGCTCTGGAAACACCATATATTTT. Its translation: CASSPGHRSGNTIYF. This chain links TRBV6-1 with TRBJ1-3, with D possibly TRBD1 on 6 matching bases. The CDR3 is made up of 15 amino acids. V was clipped by 5 bases and J by 0 bases, with 11 bases between them. From germline, CDR1 is MNHNS and CDR2 SASEGT.

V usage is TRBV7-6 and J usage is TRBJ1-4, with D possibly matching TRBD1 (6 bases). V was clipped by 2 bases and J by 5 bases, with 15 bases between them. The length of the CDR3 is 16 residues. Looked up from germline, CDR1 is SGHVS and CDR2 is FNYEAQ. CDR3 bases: TGTGCCAGCAGCTTAAGAGTAAAAGGGGGGAATGAAAAACTGTTTTTT. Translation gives CASSLRVKGGNEKLFF. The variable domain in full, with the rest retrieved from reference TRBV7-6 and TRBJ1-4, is GAGVSQSPRYKVTKRGQDVALRCDPISGHVSLYWYRQALGQGPEFLTYFNYEAQQDKSGLPNDRFSAERPEGSISTLTIQRTEQRDSAMYRCASSLRVKGGNEKLFFGSGTQLSVL.

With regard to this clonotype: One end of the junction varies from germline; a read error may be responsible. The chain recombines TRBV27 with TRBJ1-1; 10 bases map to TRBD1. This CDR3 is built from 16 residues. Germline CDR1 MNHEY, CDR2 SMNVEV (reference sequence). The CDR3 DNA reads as TGTGCCAGCAGTCGCTCGGGACAGGGGAGGAACACTGAAGCTTGCTTT. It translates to CASSRSGQGRNTEACF.

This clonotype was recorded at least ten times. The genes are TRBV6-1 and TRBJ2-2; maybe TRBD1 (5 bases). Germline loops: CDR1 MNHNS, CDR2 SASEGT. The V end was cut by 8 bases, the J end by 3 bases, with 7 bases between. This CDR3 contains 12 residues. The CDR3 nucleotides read TGTGCCAGCTTCAGGGACACCGGGGAGCTGTTTTTT. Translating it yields CASFRDTGELFF.

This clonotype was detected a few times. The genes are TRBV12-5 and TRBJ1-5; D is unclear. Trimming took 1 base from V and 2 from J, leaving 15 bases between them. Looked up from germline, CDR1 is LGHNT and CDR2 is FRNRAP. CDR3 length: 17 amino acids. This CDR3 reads CASGLEFGGKGNQPQHF. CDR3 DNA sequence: TGTGCTAGTGGTTTGGAGTTTGGAGGGAAGGGCAATCAGCCCCAGCATTTT.